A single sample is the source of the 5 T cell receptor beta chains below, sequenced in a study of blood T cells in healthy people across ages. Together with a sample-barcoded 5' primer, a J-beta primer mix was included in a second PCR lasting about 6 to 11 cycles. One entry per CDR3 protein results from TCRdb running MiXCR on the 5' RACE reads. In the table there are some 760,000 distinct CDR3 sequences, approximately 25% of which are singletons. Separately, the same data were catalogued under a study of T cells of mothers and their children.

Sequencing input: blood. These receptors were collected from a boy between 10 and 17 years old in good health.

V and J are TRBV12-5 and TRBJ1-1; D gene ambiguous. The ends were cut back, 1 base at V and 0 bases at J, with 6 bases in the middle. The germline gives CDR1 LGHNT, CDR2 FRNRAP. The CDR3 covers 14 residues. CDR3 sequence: CASGLERVNTEAFF. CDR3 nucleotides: TGTGCTAGTGGTTTGGAACGCGTGAACACTGAAGCTTTCTTT. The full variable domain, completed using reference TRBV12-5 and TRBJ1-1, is DARVTQTPRHKVTEMGQEVTMRCQPILGHNTVFWYRQTMMQGLELLAYFRNRAPLDDSGMPKDRFSAEMPDATLATLKIQPSEPRDSAVYFCASGLERVNTEAFFGQGTRLTVV.

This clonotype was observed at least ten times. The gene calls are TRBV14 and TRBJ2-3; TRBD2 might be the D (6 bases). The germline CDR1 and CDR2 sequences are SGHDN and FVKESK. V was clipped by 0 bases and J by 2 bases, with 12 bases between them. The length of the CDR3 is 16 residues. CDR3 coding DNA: TGTGCCAGCAGCCAAGACGCGGGACTCACCACAGATACGCAGTATTTT. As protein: CASSQDAGLTTDTQYF.

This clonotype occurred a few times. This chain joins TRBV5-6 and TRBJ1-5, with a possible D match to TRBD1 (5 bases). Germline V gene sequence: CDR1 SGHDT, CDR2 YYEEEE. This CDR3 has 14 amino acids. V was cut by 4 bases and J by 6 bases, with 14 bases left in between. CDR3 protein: CASSLRGDGQPQHF. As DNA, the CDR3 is TGTGCCAGCAGCCTACGGGGGGACGGTCAGCCCCAGCATTTT.

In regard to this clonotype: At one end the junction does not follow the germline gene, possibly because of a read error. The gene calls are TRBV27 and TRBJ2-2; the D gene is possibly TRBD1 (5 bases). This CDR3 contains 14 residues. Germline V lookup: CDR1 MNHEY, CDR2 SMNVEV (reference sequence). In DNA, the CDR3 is TGTGCCGGCAGTTTAAGGGGGAACACCGGGGAGCTGTTTTTT. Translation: CAGSLRGNTGELFF.

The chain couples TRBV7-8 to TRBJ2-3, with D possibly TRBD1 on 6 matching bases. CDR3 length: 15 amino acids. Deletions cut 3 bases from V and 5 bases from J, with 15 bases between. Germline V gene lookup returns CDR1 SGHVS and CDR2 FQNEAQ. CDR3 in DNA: TGTGCCAGCAGCTTCCATGACAGGCCTGGAGATACGCAGTATTTT. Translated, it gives CASSFHDRPGDTQYF. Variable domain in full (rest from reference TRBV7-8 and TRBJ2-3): GAGVSQSPRYKVAKRGQDVALRCDPISGHVSLFWYQQALGQGPEFLTYFQNEAQLDKSGLPSDRFFAERPEGSVSTLKIQRTQQEDSAVYLCASSFHDRPGDTQYFGPGTRLTVL.